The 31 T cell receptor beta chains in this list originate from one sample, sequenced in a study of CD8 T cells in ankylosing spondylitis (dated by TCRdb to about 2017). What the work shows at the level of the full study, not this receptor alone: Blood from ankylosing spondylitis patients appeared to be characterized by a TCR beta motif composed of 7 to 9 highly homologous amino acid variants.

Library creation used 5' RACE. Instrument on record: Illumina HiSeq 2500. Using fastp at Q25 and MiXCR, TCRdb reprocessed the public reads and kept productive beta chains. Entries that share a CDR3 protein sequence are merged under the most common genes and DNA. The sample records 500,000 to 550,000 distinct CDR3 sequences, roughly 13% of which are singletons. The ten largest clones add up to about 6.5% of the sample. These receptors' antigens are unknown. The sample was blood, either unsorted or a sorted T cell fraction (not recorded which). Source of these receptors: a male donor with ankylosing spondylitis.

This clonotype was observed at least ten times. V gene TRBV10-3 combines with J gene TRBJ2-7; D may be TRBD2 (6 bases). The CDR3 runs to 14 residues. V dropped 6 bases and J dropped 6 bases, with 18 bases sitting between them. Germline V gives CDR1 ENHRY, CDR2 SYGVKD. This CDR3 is CAISEDPGVGEQYV. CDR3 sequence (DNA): TGTGCCATCAGCGAGGATCCGGGAGTAGGCGAGCAGTACGTC.

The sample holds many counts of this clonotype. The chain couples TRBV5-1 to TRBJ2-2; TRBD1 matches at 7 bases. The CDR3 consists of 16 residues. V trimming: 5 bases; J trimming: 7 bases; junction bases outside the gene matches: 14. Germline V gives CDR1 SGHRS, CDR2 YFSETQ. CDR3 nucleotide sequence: TGCGCCAGCAGGCGAAGGACAGGAATAGAAAGCGGGGAGCTGTTTTTT. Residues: CASRRRTGIESGELFF.

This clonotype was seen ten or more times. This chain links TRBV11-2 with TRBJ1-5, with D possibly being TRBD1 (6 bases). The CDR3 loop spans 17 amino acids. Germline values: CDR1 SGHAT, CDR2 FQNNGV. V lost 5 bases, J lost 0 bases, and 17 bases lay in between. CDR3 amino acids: CASSPGEKLYSNQPQHF. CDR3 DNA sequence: TGTGCCAGCAGCCCAGGGGAGAAGTTGTATAGCAATCAGCCCCAGCATTTT.

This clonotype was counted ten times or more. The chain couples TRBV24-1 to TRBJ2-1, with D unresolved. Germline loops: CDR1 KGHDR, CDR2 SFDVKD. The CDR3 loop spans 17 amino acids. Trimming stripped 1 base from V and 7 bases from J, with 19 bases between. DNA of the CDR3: TGTGCCACCAGTGATTTTAGGTCCGAAACCCCTGGGAATGAGCAGTTCTTC. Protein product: CATSDFRSETPGNEQFF.

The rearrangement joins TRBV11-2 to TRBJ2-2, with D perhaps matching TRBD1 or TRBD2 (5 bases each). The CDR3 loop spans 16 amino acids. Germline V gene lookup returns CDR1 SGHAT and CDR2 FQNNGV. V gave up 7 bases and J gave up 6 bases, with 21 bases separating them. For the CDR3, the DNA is TGTGCCAGCACCTACGGGGCTAGCCTTGTCGCCGGGGAGCTGTTTTTT. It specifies CASTYGASLVAGELFF.

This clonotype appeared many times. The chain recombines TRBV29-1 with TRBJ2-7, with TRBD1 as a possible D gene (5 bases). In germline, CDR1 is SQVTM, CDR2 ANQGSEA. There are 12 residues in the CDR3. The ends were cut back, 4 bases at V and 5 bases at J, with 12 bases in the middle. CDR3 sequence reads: CSVVRGGDEQYF. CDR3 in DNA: TGCAGCGTTGTTAGGGGTGGGGACGAGCAGTACTTC.

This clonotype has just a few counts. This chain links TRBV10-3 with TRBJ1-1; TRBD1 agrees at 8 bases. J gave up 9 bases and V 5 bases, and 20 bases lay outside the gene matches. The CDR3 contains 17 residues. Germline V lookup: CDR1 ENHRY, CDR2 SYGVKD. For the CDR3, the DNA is TGTGCCATCAGTCCTCGACAGGGGCCCTCACCTGCAACTAAAGCTTTCTTT. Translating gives CAISPRQGPSPATKAFF.

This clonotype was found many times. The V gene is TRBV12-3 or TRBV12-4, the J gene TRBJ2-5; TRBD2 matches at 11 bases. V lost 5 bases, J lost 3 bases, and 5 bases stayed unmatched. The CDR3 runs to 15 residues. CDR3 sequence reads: CASSIELAGEETQYF. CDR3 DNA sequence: TGTGCCAGCAGTATCGAACTAGCGGGGGAAGAGACCCAGTACTTC.

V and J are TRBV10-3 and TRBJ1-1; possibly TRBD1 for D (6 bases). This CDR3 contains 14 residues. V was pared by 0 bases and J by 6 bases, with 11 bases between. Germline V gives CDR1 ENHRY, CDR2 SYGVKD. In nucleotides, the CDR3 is TGTGCCATCAGTGAGTCGAGGGGGAAGGCTGAAGCTTTCTTT. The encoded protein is CAISESRGKAEAFF.

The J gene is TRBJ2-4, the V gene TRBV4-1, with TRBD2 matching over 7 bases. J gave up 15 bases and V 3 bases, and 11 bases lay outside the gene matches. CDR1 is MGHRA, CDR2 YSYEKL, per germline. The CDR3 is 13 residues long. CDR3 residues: CASSQDTGRLRYF. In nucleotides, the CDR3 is TGCGCCAGCAGCCAGGACACCGGGAGGCTACGGTACTTC.

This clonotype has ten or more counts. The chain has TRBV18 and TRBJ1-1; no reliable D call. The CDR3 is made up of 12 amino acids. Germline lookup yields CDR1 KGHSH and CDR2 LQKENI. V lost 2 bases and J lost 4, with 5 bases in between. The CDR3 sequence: CASSPAGTEAFF. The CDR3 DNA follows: TGTGCCAGCTCACCAGCCGGCACTGAAGCTTTCTTT.

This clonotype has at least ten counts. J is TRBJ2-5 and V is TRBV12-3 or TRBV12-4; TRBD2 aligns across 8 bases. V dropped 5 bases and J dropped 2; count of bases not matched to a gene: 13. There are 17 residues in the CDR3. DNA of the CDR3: TGTGCCAGCAGTCCCCGGGGGGGACTTCTCGGACAAGAGACCCAGTACTTC. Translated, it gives CASSPRGGLLGQETQYF.

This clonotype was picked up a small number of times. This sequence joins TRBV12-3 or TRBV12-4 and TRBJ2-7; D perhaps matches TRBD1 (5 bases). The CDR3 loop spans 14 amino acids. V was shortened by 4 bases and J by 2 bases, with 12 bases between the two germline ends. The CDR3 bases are TGTGCCAGCAGTTCAGGGATACGGCCCTACGAGCAGTACGTC. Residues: CASSSGIRPYEQYV.

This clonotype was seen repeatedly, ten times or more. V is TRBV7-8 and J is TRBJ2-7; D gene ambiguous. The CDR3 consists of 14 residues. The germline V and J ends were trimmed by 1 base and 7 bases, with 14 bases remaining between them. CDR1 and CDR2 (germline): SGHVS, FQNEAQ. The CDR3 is CASSLGPSLWEQYV. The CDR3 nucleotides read TGTGCCAGCAGCTTAGGTCCGAGCCTCTGGGAGCAGTACGTC.

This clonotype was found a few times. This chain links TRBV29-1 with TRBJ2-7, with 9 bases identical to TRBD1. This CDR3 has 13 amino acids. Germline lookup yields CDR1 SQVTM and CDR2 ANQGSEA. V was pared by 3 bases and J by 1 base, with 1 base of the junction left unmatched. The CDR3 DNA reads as TGCAGCGTTGATGGGACAGGGTCCTACGAGCAGTACTTC. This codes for CSVDGTGSYEQYF.

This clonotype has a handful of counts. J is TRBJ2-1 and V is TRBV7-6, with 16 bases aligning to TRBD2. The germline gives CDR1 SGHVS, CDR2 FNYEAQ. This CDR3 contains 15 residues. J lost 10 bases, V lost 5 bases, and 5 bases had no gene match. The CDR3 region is CASSPGLAGGEEQFF. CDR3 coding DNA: TGTGCCAGCAGCCCGGGACTAGCGGGAGGGGAAGAGCAGTTCTTC.

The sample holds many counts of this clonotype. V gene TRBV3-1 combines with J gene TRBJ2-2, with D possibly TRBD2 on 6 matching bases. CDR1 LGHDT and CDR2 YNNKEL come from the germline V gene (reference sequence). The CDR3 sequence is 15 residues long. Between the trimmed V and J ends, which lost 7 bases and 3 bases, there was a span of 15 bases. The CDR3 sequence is CASTSRGGDTGELFF. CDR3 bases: TGTGCCAGCACCTCGCGGGGAGGCGACACCGGGGAGCTGTTTTTT.

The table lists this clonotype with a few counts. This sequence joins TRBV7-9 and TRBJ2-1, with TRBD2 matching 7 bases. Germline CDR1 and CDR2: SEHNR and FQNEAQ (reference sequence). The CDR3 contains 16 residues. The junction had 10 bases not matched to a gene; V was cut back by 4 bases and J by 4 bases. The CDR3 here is CASSSSGAGAYNEQFF. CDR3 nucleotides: TGTGCCAGCAGCTCGTCTGGGGCGGGAGCTTACAATGAGCAGTTCTTC.

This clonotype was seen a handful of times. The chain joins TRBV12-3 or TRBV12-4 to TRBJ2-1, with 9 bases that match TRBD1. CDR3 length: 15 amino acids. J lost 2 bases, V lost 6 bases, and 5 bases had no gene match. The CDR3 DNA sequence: TGTGCCAGCAGACAGGACAGGGGCACCTACAATGAGCAGTTCTTC. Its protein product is CASRQDRGTYNEQFF.

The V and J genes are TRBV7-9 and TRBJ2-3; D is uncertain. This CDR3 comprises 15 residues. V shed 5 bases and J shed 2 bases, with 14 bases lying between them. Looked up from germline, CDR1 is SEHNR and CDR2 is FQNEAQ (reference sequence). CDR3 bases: TGTGCCAGCAGCCATCTTTGGCTCAACACAGATACGCAGTATTTT. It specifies CASSHLWLNTDTQYF. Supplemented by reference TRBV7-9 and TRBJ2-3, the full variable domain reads DTGVSQNPRHKITKRGQNVTFRCDPISEHNRLYWYRQTLGQGPEFLTYFQNEAQLEKSRLLSDRFSAERPKGSFSTLEIQRTEQGDSAMYLCASSHLWLNTDTQYFGPGTRLTVL.

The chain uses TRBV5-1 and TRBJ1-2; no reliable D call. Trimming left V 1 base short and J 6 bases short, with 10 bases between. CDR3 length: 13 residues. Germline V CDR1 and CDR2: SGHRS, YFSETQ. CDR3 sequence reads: CASSLSGGDGYTF. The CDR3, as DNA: TGCGCCAGCAGCTTGTCGGGTGGCGATGGCTACACCTTC.

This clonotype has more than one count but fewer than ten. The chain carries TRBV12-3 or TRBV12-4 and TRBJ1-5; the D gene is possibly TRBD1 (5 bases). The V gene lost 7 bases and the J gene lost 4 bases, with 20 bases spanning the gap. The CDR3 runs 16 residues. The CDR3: CASTFGTYVKNQPQHF. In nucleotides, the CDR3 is TGTGCCAGCACCTTTGGGACGTACGTTAAGAATCAGCCCCAGCATTTT.

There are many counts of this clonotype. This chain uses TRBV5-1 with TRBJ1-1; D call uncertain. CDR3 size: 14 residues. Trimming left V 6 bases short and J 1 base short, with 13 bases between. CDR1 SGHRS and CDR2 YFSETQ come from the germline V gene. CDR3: CASKLEVSNTEAFF. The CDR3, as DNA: TGCGCCAGCAAATTAGAGGTTTCGAACACTGAAGCTTTCTTT.

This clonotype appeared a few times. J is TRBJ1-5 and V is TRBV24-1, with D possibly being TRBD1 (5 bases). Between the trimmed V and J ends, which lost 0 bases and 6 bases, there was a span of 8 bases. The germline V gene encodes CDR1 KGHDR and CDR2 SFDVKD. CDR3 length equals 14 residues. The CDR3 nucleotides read TGTGCCACCAGTGATTTGGACAGCGGTCAGCCCCAGCATTTT. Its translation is CATSDLDSGQPQHF.

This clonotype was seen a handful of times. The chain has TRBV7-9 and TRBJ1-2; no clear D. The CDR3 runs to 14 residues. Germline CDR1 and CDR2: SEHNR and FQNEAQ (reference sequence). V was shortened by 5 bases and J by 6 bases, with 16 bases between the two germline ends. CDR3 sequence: CASSPNTPLNGYTF. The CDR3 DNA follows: TGTGCCAGCAGCCCTAATACCCCCCTGAATGGCTACACCTTC.

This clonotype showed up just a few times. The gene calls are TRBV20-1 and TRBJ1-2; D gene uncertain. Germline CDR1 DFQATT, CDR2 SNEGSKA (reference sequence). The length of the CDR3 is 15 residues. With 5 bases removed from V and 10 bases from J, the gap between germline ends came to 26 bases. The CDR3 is CSASKPGEAVTVYTF. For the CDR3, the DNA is TGCAGTGCTTCAAAGCCCGGGGAGGCCGTTACTGTCTACACCTTC.

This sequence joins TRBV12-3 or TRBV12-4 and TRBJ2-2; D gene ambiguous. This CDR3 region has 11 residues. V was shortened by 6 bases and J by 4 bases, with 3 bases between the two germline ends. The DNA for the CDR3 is TGTGCCAGCAGAGTCACCGGGGAGCTGTTTTTT. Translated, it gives CASRVTGELFF.

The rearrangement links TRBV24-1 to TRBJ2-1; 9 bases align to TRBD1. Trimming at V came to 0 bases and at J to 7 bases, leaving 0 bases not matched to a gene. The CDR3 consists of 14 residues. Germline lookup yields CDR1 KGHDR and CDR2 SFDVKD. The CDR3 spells CATSDLGQGNEQFF. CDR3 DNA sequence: TGTGCCACCAGTGATTTGGGACAGGGGAATGAGCAGTTCTTC.

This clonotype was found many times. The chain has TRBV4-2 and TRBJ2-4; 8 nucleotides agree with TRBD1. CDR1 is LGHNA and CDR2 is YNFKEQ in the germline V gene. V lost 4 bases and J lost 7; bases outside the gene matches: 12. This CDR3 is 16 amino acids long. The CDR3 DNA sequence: TGTGCCAGCAGCCTGCGCCAGGGGGCATCAGAGAACATTCAGTACTTC. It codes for CASSLRQGASENIQYF.

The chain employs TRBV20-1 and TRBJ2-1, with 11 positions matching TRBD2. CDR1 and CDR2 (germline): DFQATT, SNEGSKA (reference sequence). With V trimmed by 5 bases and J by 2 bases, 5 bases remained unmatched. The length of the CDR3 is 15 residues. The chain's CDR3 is CSAALAGGPYNEQFF. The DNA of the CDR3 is TGCAGTGCTGCCTTAGCGGGAGGGCCCTACAATGAGCAGTTCTTC.

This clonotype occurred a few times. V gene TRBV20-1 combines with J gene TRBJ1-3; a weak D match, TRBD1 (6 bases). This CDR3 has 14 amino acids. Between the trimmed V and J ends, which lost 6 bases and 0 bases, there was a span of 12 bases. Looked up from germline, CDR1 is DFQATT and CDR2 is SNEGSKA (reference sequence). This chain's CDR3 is CSAPAGASGNTIYF. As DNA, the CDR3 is TGCAGTGCCCCTGCGGGGGCCTCTGGAAACACCATATATTTT.